Listed below are T cell receptor beta chains from one sample, sequenced in a study of cytomegalovirus exposure and HLA in healthy donors. TCRdb keeps only in-frame clones here, not all; method: immunoSEQ multiplex PCR. Altogether about 160,000 clones are present, around four fifths being singletons, with the ten largest covering roughly 1.5%. The sample consisted of PBMCs. All receptors derive from a woman aged 30 to 39 in good health and CMV-seronegative. Both conserved end residues are part of each CDR3. The D gene is left open where the match is weak. Expanded clones are given a class, and other clones once, few, many or no size at all.

j_call v_call d_call clone_size cdr3_length cdr3_aa cdr3_nt
TRBJ1-1 TRBV4-1 TRBD1 NA 17 CASSHGQGRSKAAEAFF TGCGCCAGCAGCCACGGACAGGGCCGATCAAAGGCAGCTGAAGCTTTCTTT
TRBJ1-2 TRBV10-3 NA NA 12 CASGPIRLGYTF TGTGCCAGCGGCCCTATACGTTTAGGCTACACCTTC
TRBJ2-1 TRBV6-5 NA NA 15 CASSYSGSSYNEQFF TGTGCCAGCAGTTACTCCGGGTCATCCTACAATGAGCAGTTCTTC
TRBJ1-3 TRBV7-9 NA NA 11 CASSFTYTIYF TGTGCCAGCAGCTTTACTTACACCATATATTTT
TRBJ1-1 TRBV29-1 TRBD1 few 14 CSVNQPGGQTEAFF TGCAGCGTTAACCAACCCGGGGGACAGACTGAAGCTTTCTTT
TRBJ2-7 TRBV4-2 TRBD2 NA 16 CASSQVPSGDVAEQYF TGTGCCAGCAGCCAAGTGCCTAGCGGGGATGTAGCCGAGCAGTACTTC
TRBJ2-7 TRBV5-1 NA NA 14 CASGSDFIGSEQYF TGCGCCAGCGGATCCGACTTCATCGGATCCGAGCAGTACTTC
TRBJ2-7 TRBV5-4 TRBD1 few 15 CASSLGGTGGYEQYF TGTGCCAGCAGCTTGGGGGGGACAGGGGGCTACGAGCAGTACTTC
TRBJ1-5 TRBV30 TRBD1 NA 13 CAWSVQGDQPQHF TGTGCCTGGAGTGTACAGGGGGATCAGCCCCAGCATTTT
TRBJ2-7 TRBV29-1 TRBD2 NA 15 CSVEGTSGGRYEQYF TGCAGCGTTGAAGGTACTAGCGGGGGGCGGTACGAGCAGTACTTC
TRBJ2-2 TRBV9 TRBD2 NA 15 CASSVGGGSTGELFF TGTGCCAGCAGCGTTGGCGGGGGGAGCACCGGGGAGCTGTTTTTT
TRBJ2-2 TRBV10-3 TRBD2 NA 15 CAIPSGGANTGELFF TGTGCCATCCCTAGCGGGGGAGCGAACACCGGGGAGCTGTTTTTT
TRBJ1-2 TRBV9 NA few 15 CASSVDPRDTYGYTF TGTGCCAGCAGCGTAGATCCCAGGGACACCTATGGCTACACCTTC
TRBJ1-2 TRBV5-4 NA NA 12 CASSLVADGYTF TGTGCCAGCAGCTTGGTGGCGGATGGCTACACCTTC
TRBJ2-7 TRBV19 TRBD2 NA 16 CASRPRGSGGPYEQYF TGTGCCAGTAGGCCCCGTGGTAGCGGGGGGCCCTACGAGCAGTACTTC
TRBJ1-1 TRBV5-1 TRBD1 NA 16 CASSFGQGGTNTEAFF TGCGCCAGCAGCTTTGGACAGGGGGGAACGAACACTGAAGCTTTCTTT
TRBJ1-2 TRBV10-3 NA few 14 CAISERAENYGYTF TGTGCCATCAGTGAAAGAGCGGAGAACTATGGCTACACCTTC
TRBJ1-4 TRBV28 NA NA 18 CASSSPLTPRLGSWRLFF TGTGCCAGCAGTTCCCCCCTCACCCCCCGTTTGGGTTCTTGGAGACTGTTTTTT
TRBJ2-1 TRBV5-1 TRBD2 NA 16 CASSLELAGAYNEQFF TGCGCCAGCAGCTTGGAACTAGCGGGGGCCTACAATGAGCAGTTCTTC
TRBJ2-3 TRBV28 TRBD1 few 13 CASSETGPMLLFF TGTGCCAGCAGTGAGACAGGGCCCATGCTCCTTTTTTTT
TRBJ2-1 TRBV11-2 TRBD2 once 14 CASSLGGEGYEQFF TGTGCCAGCAGCTTAGGGGGGGAGGGCTATGAGCAGTTCTTC
TRBJ1-2 TRBV7-6 NA NA 13 CASSLFEGNGYTF TGTGCCAGCAGCTTATTCGAGGGCAACGGCTACACCTTC
TRBJ2-3 TRBV28 NA few 11 CASSRRDTQYF TGTGCCAGCAGTAGGAGAGATACGCAGTATTTT
TRBJ2-5 TRBV2 TRBD2 once 14 CASSGTSGGKTQYF TGTGCCAGCAGCGGGACTAGCGGGGGGAAGACCCAGTACTTC
TRBJ2-5 TRBV27 TRBD2 NA 18 CASSYVTTSGGLGETQYF TGTGCCAGCAGTTATGTCACAACTAGCGGGGGGCTGGGAGAGACCCAGTACTTC
TRBJ1-4 TRBV5-1 NA NA 15 CASSLFGATNEKLFF TGCGCCAGCAGCTTGTTCGGAGCAACTAATGAAAAACTGTTTTTT
TRBJ1-3 TRBV5-4 NA NA 15 CASSLGSGAGNTIYF TGTGCCAGCAGCTTGGGGTCAGGGGCAGGAAACACCATATATTTT
TRBJ1-3 TRBV6-5 NA NA 15 CASRKGQTPGNTIYF TGTGCCAGCAGGAAAGGACAGACCCCTGGAAACACCATATATTTT
TRBJ1-2 TRBV6-5 NA NA 13 CASRYSEVYGYTF TGTGCCAGCAGGTATTCTGAGGTCTATGGCTACACCTTC
TRBJ1-4 TRBV6-6 TRBD1 NA 13 CASNYRGGEKLFF TGTGCCAGCAACTACAGGGGAGGTGAAAAACTGTTTTTT
TRBJ2-7 TRBV9 TRBD1 NA 15 CASSVGGQGATEQYF TGTGCCAGCAGCGTAGGCGGACAGGGAGCGACGGAGCAGTACTTC
TRBJ1-2 TRBV5-4 NA NA 14 CASSLITYNYGYTF TGTGCCAGCAGCTTAATTACATACAACTATGGCTACACCTTC
TRBJ2-6 TRBV7-8 TRBD1 NA 19 CASSSNPGQGIFGANVLTF TGTGCCAGCAGTTCCAACCCGGGACAGGGGATCTTTGGGGCCAACGTCCTGACTTTC
TRBJ1-3 TRBV4-1 NA once 14 CASSFRGSGNTIYF TGCGCCAGCAGCTTTAGGGGTTCTGGAAACACCATATATTTT
TRBJ1-2 TRBV5-4 NA NA 14 CASSFGGGDYGYTF TGTGCCAGCAGCTTCGGTGGGGGGGACTATGGCTACACCTTC
TRBJ1-2 TRBV6-1 TRBD1 NA 16 CAISESGPRGENGYTF TGTGCCATCAGTGAGTCGGGGCCCAGGGGGGAGAATGGCTACACCTTC
TRBJ1-5 TRBV7-2 TRBD1 few 17 CASSLDGTGRSNQPQHF TGTGCCAGCAGCTTAGATGGGACAGGGAGAAGCAATCAGCCCCAGCATTTT
TRBJ1-2 TRBV14 NA NA 17 CASSQERVGGGFYGYTF TGTGCCAGCAGCCAAGAGCGCGTCGGGGGTGGGTTCTATGGCTACACCTTC
TRBJ2-1 TRBV9 TRBD2 NA 19 CASSATRSGRGRPYNEQFF TGTGCCAGCAGCGCCACCCGTAGCGGGCGAGGGCGTCCCTACAATGAGCAGTTCTTC
TRBJ2-7 TRBV6-6 TRBD1 NA 14 CASSWGQGVYEQYF TGTGCCAGTAGTTGGGGACAGGGGGTATACGAGCAGTACTTC
TRBJ2-7 TRBV6-1 NA NA 12 CASSQTRSEQYF TGTGCCAGCAGCCAGACTAGGAGCGAGCAGTACTTC
TRBJ1-1 TRBV7-9 NA few 15 CASSPRQVLNTEAFF TGTGCCAGCAGCCCCCGACAGGTCTTGAACACTGAAGCTTTCTTT
TRBJ1-4 TRBV6-5 NA few 13 CASSPVVNEKLFF TGTGCCAGCAGCCCCGTCGTTAATGAAAAACTGTTTTTT
TRBJ1-1 TRBV2 NA NA 16 CASLDVLRGAATEAFF TGTGCCAGCCTTGACGTCCTTAGGGGTGCGGCCACTGAAGCTTTCTTT
TRBJ2-2 TRBV28 NA NA 15 CASSLGGSGAGELFF TGTGCCAGCAGTTTAGGCGGTTCGGGGGCCGGGGAGCTGTTTTTT